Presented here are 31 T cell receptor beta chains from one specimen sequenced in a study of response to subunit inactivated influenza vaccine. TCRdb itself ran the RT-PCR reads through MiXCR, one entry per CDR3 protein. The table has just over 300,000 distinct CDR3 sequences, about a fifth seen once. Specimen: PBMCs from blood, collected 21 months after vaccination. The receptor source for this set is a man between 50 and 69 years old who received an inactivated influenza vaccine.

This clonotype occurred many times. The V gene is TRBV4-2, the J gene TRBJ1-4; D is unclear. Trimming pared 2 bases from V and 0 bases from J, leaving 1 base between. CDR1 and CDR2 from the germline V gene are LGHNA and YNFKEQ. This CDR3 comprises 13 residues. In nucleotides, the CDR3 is TGTGCCAGCAGCCAATCAACTAATGAAAAACTGTTTTTT. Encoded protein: CASSQSTNEKLFF.

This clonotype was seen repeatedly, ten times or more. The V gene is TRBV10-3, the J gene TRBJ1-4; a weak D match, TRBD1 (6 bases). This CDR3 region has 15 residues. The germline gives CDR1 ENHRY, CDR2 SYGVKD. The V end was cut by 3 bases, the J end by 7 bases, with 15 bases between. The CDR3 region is CAISESGESGEKLFF. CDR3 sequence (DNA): TGTGCCATCAGTGAATCAGGGGAGAGCGGTGAAAAACTGTTTTTT.

CDR3 residues: CASSLGPSGYGYTF. The CDR3 bases are TGCGCCAGCAGCTTAGGACCCAGCGGCTATGGCTACACCTTC. The V and J genes are TRBV5-1 and TRBJ1-2; D is uncertain. Germline-derived CDR1 and CDR2 are SGHRS and YFSETQ. The CDR3 spans 14 residues. Trimming removed 2 bases from V and 4 bases from J, with 12 bases in between. Full variable domain (outside the CDR3, taken from reference TRBV5-1 and TRBJ1-2): KAGVTQTPRYLIKTRGQQVTLSCSPISGHRSVSWYQQTPGQGLQFLFEYFSETQRNKGNFPGRFSGRQFSNSRSEMNVSTLELGDSALYLCASSLGPSGYGYTFGSGTRLTVV.

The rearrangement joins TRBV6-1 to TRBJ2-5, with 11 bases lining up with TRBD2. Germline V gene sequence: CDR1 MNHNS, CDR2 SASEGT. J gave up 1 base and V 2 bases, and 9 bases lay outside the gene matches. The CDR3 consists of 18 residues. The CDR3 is CASSERLAGPSGQETQYF. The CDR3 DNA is TGTGCCAGCAGTGAAAGACTAGCGGGGCCATCGGGCCAAGAGACCCAGTACTTC.

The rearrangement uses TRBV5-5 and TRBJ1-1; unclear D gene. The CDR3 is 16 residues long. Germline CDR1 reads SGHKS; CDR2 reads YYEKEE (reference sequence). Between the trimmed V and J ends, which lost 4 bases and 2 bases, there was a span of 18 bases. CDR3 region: CASSLSFWSGNTEAFF. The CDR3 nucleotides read TGTGCCAGCAGCCTCTCTTTCTGGTCGGGAAACACTGAAGCTTTCTTT.

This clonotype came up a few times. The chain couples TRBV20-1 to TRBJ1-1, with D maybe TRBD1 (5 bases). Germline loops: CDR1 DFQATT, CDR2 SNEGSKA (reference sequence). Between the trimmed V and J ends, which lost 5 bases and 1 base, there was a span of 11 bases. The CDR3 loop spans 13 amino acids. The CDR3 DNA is TGCAGTGCTTTCGGGACGGCGAACACTGAAGCTTTCTTT. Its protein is CSAFGTANTEAFF.

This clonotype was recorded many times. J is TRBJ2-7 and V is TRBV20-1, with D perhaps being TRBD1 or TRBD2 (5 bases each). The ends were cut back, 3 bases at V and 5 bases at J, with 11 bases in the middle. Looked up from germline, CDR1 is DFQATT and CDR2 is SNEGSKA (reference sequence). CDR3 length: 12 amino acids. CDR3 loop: CSASRRGDEQYF. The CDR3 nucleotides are TGCAGTGCTAGCCGCCGGGGCGACGAGCAGTACTTC.

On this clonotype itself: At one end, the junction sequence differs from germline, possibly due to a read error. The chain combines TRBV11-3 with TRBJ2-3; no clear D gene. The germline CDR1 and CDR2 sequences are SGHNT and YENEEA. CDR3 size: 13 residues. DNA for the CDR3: TGTGCCAGCGGCTTAGCCTCCCACGATACGCAGTATTTT. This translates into CASGLASHDTQYF.

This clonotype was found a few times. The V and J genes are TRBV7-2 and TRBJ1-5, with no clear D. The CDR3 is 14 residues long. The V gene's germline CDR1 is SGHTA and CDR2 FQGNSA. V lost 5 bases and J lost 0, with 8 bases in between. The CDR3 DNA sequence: TGTGCCAGCAGCCAGACACATAGCAATCAGCCCCAGCATTTT. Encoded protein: CASSQTHSNQPQHF.

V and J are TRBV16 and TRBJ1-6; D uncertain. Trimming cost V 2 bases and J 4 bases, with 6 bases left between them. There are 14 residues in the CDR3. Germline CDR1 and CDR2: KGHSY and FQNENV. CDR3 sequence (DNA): TGTGCCAGCAGCCAACAAGGATATAATTCACCCCTCCACTTT. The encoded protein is CASSQQGYNSPLHF.

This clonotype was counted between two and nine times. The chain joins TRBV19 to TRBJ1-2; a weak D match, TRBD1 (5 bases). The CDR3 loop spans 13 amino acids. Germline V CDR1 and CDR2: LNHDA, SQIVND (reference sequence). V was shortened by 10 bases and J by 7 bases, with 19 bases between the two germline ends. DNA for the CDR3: TGTGCCACTCGGGACGCTTCCCTGTTTGGCTACACCTTC. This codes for CATRDASLFGYTF.

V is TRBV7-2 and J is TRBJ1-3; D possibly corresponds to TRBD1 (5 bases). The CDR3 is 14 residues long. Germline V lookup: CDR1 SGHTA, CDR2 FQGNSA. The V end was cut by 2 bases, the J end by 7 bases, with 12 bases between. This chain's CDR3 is CASSLSTGVNTIYF. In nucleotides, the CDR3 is TGTGCCAGCAGCTTATCGACGGGGGTTAACACCATATATTTT.

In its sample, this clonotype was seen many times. This CDR3 reads CASSVAQTEAFF. As DNA, the CDR3 is TGTGCCAGCAGCGTAGCGCAGACTGAAGCTTTCTTT. The rearrangement joins TRBV9 to TRBJ1-1; no clear D gene. V lost 0 bases and J 5 bases, leaving 5 bases between the germline ends. The V gene's germline CDR1 is SGDLS and CDR2 YYNGEE. CDR3 size: 12 residues.

CDR3 nucleotides: TGTGCCATCAGTGAGTCTAGCGGCCTCCAAGAGACCCAGTACTTC. As protein: CAISESSGLQETQYF. The chain joins TRBV10-3 to TRBJ2-5; TRBD2 is a possible D gene (6 bases). Germline loops: CDR1 ENHRY, CDR2 SYGVKD. This CDR3 has 15 residues. V lost 0 bases to trimming and J lost 1 base, with 9 bases between them.

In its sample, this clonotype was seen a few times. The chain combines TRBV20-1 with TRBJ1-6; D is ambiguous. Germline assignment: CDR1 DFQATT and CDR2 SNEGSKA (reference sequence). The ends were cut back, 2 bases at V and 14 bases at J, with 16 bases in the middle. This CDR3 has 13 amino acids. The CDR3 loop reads CSARPSDLGTLHF. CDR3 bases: TGCAGTGCTAGACCATCGGACTTGGGAACCCTCCACTTT.

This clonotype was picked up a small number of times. CDR3 residues: CASSLSAGAYEQYF. The CDR3 DNA reads TGTGCCAGCAGCTTATCAGCAGGGGCCTACGAGCAGTACTTC. The chain is built from TRBV7-2 and TRBJ2-7, with D perhaps TRBD1 (6 bases). V lost 2 bases and J 2 bases, leaving 10 bases between the germline ends. Germline CDR1 SGHTA, CDR2 FQGNSA. The CDR3 runs 14 residues.

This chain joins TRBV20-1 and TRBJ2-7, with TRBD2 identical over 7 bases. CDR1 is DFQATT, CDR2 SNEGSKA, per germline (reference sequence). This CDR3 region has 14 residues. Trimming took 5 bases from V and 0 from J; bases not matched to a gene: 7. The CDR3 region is CSARHSGSSYEQYF. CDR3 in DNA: TGCAGTGCTCGGCATAGCGGGTCCTCCTACGAGCAGTACTTC.

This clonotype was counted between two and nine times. CDR3 in amino acids: CASSLDSGLAGVYNEQFF. The DNA for the CDR3 is TGTGCCAGCAGCTTAGATTCGGGGCTAGCGGGAGTGTACAATGAGCAGTTCTTC. V gene TRBV11-2 combines with J gene TRBJ2-1, with 10 bases aligning to TRBD2. The CDR3 has 18 residues. Unmatched junction bases numbered 9, after V lost 0 bases and J lost 4 bases. Germline CDR1 reads SGHAT; CDR2 reads FQNNGV.

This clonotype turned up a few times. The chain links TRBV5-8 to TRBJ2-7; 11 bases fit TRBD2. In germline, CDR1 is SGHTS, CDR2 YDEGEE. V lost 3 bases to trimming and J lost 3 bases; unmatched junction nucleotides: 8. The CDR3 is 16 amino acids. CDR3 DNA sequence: TGTGCCAGCAGCTCATTCCGACTAGCGGGGAACTACGAGCAGTACTTC. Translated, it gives CASSSFRLAGNYEQYF.

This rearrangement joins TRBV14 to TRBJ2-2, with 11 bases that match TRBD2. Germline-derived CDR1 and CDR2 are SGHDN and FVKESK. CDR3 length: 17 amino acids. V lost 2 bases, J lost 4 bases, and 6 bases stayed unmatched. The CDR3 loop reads CASSQLGLADRTGELFF. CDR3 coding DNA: TGTGCCAGCAGCCAATTGGGACTAGCGGACCGCACCGGGGAGCTGTTTTTT.

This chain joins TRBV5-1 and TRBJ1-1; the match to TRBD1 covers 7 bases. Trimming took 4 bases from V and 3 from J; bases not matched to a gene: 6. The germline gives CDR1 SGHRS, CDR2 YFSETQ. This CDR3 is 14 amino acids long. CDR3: CASSTGTAYTEAFF. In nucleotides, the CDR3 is TGCGCCAGCAGCACCGGGACAGCTTACACTGAAGCTTTCTTT.

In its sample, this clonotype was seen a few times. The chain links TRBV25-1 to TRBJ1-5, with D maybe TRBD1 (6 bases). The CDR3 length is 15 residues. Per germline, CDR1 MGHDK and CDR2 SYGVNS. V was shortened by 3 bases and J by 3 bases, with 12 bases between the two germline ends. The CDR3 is CASSDDRRLNQPQHF. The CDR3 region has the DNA TGTGCCAGCAGTGATGACAGGAGGCTCAATCAGCCCCAGCATTTT. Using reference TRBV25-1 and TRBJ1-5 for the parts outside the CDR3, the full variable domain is EADIYQTPRYLVIGTGKKITLECSQTMGHDKMYWYQQDPGMELHLIHYSYGVNSTEKGDLSSESTVSRIRTEHFPLTLESARPSHTSQYLCASSDDRRLNQPQHFGDGTRLSIL.

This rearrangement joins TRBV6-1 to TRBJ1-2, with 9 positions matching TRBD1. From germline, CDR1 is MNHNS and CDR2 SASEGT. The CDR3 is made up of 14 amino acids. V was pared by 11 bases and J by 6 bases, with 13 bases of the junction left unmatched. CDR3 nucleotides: TGTGCCGGCAAGGACGCCGGGACAGGGAATGGCTACACCTTC. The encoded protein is CAGKDAGTGNGYTF.

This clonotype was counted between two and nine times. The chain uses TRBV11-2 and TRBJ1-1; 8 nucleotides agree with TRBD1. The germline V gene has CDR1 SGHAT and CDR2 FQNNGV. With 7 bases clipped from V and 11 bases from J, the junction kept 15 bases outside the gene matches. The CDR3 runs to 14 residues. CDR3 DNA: TGTGCCAGCACCCAAGGGGCAGGGGGCGCGGGGGCTTTCTTT. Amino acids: CASTQGAGGAGAFF.

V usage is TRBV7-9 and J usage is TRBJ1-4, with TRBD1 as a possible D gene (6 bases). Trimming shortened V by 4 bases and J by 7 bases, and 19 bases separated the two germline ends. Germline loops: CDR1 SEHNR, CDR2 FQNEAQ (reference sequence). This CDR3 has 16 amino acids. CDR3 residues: CASSSNEGHSREKLFF. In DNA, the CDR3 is TGTGCCAGCAGCTCGAACGAGGGACATAGTCGTGAAAAACTGTTTTTT. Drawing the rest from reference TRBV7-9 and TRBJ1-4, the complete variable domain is DTGVSQNPRHKITKRGQNVTFRCDPISEHNRLYWYRQTLGQGPEFLTYFQNEAQLEKSRLLSDRFSAERPKGSFSTLEIQRTEQGDSAMYLCASSSNEGHSREKLFFGSGTQLSVL.

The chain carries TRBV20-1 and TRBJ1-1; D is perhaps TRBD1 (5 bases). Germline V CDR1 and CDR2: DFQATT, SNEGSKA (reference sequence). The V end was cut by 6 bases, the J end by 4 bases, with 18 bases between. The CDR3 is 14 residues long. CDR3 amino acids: CSAPDGGWATEAFF. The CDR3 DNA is TGCAGTGCCCCCGACGGGGGTTGGGCCACTGAAGCTTTCTTT.

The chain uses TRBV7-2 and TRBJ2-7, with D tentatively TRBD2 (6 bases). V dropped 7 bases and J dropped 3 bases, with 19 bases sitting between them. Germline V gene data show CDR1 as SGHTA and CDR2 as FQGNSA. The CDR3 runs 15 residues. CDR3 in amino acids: CASTYGGTANYEQYF. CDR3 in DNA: TGTGCCAGCACCTATGGAGGGACGGCCAACTACGAGCAGTACTTC.

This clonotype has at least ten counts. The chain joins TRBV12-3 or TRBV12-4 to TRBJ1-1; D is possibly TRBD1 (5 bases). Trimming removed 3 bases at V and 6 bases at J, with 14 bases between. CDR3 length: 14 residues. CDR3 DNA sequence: TGTGCCAGCAGTTTGGGGGGACGAACCGCTGAAGCTTTCTTT. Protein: CASSLGGRTAEAFF.

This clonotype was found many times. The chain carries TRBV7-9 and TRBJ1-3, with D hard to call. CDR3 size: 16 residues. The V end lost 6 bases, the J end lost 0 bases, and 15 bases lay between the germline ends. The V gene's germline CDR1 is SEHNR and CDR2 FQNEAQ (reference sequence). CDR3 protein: CASRPGRFRSGNTIYF. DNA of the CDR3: TGTGCCAGCAGACCCGGGAGGTTTCGCTCTGGAAACACCATATATTTT.

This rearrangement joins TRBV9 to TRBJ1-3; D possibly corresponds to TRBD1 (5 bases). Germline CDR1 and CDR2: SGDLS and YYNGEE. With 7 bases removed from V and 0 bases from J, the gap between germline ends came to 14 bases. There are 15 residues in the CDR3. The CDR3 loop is CASARGESSGNTIYF. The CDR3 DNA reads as TGTGCCAGCGCACGGGGGGAGAGCTCTGGAAACACCATATATTTT.

Written as DNA, the CDR3 is TGCAGCGAGGATGCGACAGGACCGAATCAGCCCCAGCATTTT. It codes for CSEDATGPNQPQHF. The V call is TRBV29-1, the J call TRBJ1-5; TRBD1 might be the D (6 bases). The CDR3 sequence is 14 residues long. V was trimmed by 7 bases and J by 4 bases, leaving 17 bases between them. The germline CDR1 and CDR2 sequences are SQVTM and ANQGSEA.